The rows below give T cell receptor beta chains drawn from one sample of a study of somatic mutations in cytotoxic T cells in rheumatoid arthritis. Profiling relied on immunoSEQ multiplex PCR, and the TCRdb table lists in-frame clones only, not all of them. The profile shows 15,000 or so clones, around 70% of them singletons. The sequencing input was CD8+ T cells sorted from blood. These receptors were obtained from an adult with rheumatoid arthritis. The conserved cysteine and the conserved F or W are not part of the CDR3 here. D genes are given only for firm matches.

D: .; V: TRBV5-6; J: TRBJ1-1; CDR3: ASSLVRGEAF
D: .; V: TRBV5-4; J: TRBJ2-1; CDR3: ASSLPGGPQF
D: .; V: TRBV4-3; J: TRBJ1-5; CDR3: ASSQDVRTQPQH
D: .; V: TRBV6-5; J: TRBJ1-6; CDR3: ASSKPGGETSPLH
D: TRBD1; V: TRBV9; J: TRBJ2-2; CDR3: ASSDGTGGRTGELF
D: .; V: TRBV9; J: TRBJ1-1; CDR3: ASSVGRTGPPTEAF
D: .; V: TRBV5-1; J: TRBJ1-1; CDR3: ASSLSQPNTEAF
D: .; V: TRBV7-9; J: TRBJ1-5; CDR3: AWGGLGDQPQH
D: TRBD1; V: TRBV28; J: TRBJ2-5; CDR3: ASFTQGQGEGAQY
D: .; V: TRBV9; J: TRBJ2-7; CDR3: ASSPPGGHYEQY
D: .; V: TRBV28; J: TRBJ2-7; CDR3: ASSFLIRRYEQY
D: .; V: TRBV27; J: TRBJ2-3; CDR3: ASSLVPGLDTQY
D: TRBD1; V: TRBV19; J: TRBJ2-4; CDR3: ASSIEQTGSTEKNIQY
D: .; V: TRBV30; J: TRBJ2-1; CDR3: AWDWGLNSYNEQF
D: .; V: TRBV10-3; J: TRBJ1-2; CDR3: AIGRDYGYT
D: .; V: TRBV21-1; J: TRBJ2-7; CDR3: ASSPGTGGSYEQY
D: .; V: TRBV9; J: TRBJ2-5; CDR3: ASSVYPDRRETQY
D: .; V: TRBV11-2; J: TRBJ2-1; CDR3: ASSFTGPYNEQF
D: .; V: TRBV19; J: TRBJ2-1; CDR3: ASGFLSDEQF
D: .; V: TRBV4-1; J: TRBJ1-5; CDR3: ASSQGQAQPQH
D: .; V: TRBV10-3; J: TRBJ2-2; CDR3: AISESWTGELF
D: TRBD1; V: TRBV7-2; J: TRBJ1-2; CDR3: ASSLAGGGYGYT
D: TRBD1; V: TRBV11-2; J: TRBJ1-2; CDR3: ASSLGTGVGYGYT
D: .; V: TRBV5-1; J: TRBJ2-1; CDR3: ASSSPEGIDYNEQF
D: .; V: TRBV11-2; J: TRBJ1-3; CDR3: ASSSTGSGNTIY
D: .; V: TRBV7-9; J: TRBJ2-3; CDR3: ASSLPPSTDTQY
D: .; V: TRBV6-1; J: TRBJ2-2; CDR3: ACGPRGPGELF
D: .; V: TRBV4-1; J: TRBJ2-3; CDR3: ASSQAIITSTDTQY
D: .; V: TRBV14; J: TRBJ1-4; CDR3: ASSQAFFAGKLF
D: .; V: TRBV13; J: TRBJ2-3; CDR3: ASSDTVDTQY
D: .; V: TRBV5-6; J: TRBJ2-6; CDR3: ASSLDWAGANVLT
D: .; V: TRBV7-9; J: TRBJ2-7; CDR3: ASGRAGEQY
D: TRBD2; V: TRBV13; J: TRBJ2-3; CDR3: ASSFPLAGGTDTQY
D: .; V: TRBV28; J: TRBJ1-2; CDR3: ASSLFVYRPDGRDGYT
D: .; V: TRBV7-9; J: TRBJ1-1; CDR3: ASSLIQPEAF
D: .; V: TRBV2; J: TRBJ2-1; CDR3: ASSEGRVPGEQF
D: .; V: TRBV5-4; J: TRBJ2-3; CDR3: ASSSEEGETDTQY
D: .; V: TRBV28; J: TRBJ1-2; CDR3: ASSLGTVGRDGANYGYT
D: TRBD1; V: TRBV7-9; J: TRBJ2-1; CDR3: AWDRVNNEQF
D: .; V: TRBV19; J: TRBJ2-7; CDR3: ASSPTTGYYEQY
D: .; V: TRBV5-1; J: TRBJ1-1; CDR3: ASSYRTNTEAF
D: .; V: TRBV6-4; J: TRBJ1-5; CDR3: ASSRDLGRGNQPQH